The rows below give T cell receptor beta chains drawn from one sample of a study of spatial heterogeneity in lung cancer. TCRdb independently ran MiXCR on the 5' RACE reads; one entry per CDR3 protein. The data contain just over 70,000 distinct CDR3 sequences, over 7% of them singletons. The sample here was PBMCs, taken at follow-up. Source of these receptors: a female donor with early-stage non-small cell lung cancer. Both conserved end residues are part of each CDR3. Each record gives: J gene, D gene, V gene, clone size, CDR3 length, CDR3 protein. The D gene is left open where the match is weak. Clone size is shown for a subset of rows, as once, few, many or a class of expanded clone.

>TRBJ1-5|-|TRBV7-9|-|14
CASSLPSSNQPQHF
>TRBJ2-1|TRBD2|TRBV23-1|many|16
CASSHLAGVVSNEQFF
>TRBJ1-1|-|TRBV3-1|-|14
CASSQMEREAEAFF
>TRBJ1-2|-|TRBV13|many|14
CASSLLTGNYGYTF
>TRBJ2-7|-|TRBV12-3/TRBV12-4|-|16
CASSSGTYTSSYEQYF
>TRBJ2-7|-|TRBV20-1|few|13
CSASSGVVYEQYF
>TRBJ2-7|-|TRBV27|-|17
CASSPSFHREGGYEQYF
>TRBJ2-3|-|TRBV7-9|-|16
CASSSGAGLATDTQYF
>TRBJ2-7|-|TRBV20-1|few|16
CSAIHRDGGRIHEQYF
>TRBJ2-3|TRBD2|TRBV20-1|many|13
CSGGRGLGDTQYF
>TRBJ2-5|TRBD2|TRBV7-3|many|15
CASSFYGRALETQYF
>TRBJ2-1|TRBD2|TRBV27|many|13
CASRPGGYNEQFF
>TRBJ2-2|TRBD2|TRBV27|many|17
CASSFMRLAGRTGELFF
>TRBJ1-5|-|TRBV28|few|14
CASSLDRIDQPQHF
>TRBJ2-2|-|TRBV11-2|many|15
CASSLLIENTGELFF
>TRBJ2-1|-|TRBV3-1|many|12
CASSPERDEQFF
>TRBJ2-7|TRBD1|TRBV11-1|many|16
CASSTTDRVLRYEQYF
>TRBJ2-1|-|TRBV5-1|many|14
CASSLMTGDNEQFF
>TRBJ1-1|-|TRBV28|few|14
CASSSPSGYTEAFF
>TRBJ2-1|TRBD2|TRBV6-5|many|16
CASSYVAGGALREQFF
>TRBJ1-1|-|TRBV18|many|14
CASSPPAGGGEAFF
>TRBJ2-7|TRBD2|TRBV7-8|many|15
CASGARGGVGYEQYF
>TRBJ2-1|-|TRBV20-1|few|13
CSASTASYNEQFF
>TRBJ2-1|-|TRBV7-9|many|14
CASSEGGSYNEQFF
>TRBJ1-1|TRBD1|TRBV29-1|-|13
CSVSLTGLTEAFF
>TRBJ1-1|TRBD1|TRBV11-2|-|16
CASRSVRQGRSTEAFF
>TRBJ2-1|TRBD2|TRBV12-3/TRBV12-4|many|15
CASRQTSGGGGEQFF
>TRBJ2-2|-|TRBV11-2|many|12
CASSLGTGELFF
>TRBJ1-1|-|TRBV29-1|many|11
CSVQWDTEAFF
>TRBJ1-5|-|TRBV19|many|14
CASSIGVPGQPQHF
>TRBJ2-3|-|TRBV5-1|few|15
CASSLDGRGTDTQYF
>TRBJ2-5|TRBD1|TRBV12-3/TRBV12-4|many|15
CASSRGQASQETQYF
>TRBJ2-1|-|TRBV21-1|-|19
CASSKMGLAGGPRYNEQFF
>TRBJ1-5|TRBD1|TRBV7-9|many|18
CASSLEGRDRRYNQPQHF
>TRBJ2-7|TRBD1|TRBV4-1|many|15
CASSQEPGGGYEQYF
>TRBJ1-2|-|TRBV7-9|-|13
CASSARRGLGYTF
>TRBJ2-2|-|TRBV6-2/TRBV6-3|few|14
CASRPNGNTGELFF
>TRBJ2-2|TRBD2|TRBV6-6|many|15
CASSRTSSNTGELFF
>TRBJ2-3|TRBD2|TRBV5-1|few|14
CASVAPGTKDTQYF
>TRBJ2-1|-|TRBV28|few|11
CATNRVNEQFF
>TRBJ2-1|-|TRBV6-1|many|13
CASRLSRNNEQFF
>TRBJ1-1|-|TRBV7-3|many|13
CASSLREDTEAFF
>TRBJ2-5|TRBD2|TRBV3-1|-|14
CASSQGGGRETQYF
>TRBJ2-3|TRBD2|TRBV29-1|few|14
CSVVDGRRTDTQYF
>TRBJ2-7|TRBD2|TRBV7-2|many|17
CASSFRGLAGGIYEQYF
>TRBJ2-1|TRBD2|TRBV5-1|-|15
CASSPITSGNNEQFF
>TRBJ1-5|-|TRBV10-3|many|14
CAISESTDNQPQHF
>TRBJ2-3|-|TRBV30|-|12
CALAGGTDTQYF
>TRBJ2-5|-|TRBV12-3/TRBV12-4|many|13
CASVGGGQETQYF
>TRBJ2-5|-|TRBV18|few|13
CASSPGAEETQYF
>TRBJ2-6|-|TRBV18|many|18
CASSQTVPHGTEANVLTF
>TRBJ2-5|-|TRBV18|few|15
CASSIRQANQETQYF